This T cell receptor beta chain was recorded in a study of T cell responses to AZD1222 COVID-19 vaccine. This clone was counted only a few times. This table comes from immunoSEQ multiplex PCR, and its TCRdb copy is limited to in-frame clones, with some not included. This sample carries around 65,000 clones, over 60% of them seen once, and the ten largest clones take more than 13%. Losses at the gene ends were 6 bases for V and 2 bases for J; bases not matched to a gene: 3. Germline V gene lookup returns CDR1 MNHNY and CDR2 SVGAGI (reference sequence). The length of the CDR3 is 14 residues. The sequences come from peripheral blood, collected on day 0 of AZD1222 vaccination. This receptor was obtained from an adult in good health. This chain uses TRBV6-6 with TRBJ2-1; 8 bases are a match to TRBD1. The CDR3 region is CASRTGAAYNEQFF. CDR3 DNA sequence: TGTGCCAGCAGGACAGGGGCTGCCTACAATGAGCAGTTCTTC.